The 9 T cell receptor beta chains below come from one sample, sequenced in a study of cytomegalovirus exposure and HLA in healthy donors. Method: immunoSEQ multiplex PCR; TCRdb's copy keeps in-frame clones and lacks some. The profile shows about 260,000 clones, roughly 87% of them singletons. The specimen sequenced was PBMCs. These receptors were collected from a young woman in good health and CMV-seronegative.

The chain employs TRBV5-4 and TRBJ2-3, with D perhaps matching TRBD2 (6 bases). The CDR3 has 14 residues. Looked up from germline, CDR1 is SGHNT and CDR2 is YYREEE (reference sequence). Trimming left V 0 bases short and J 6 bases short, with 11 bases between. CDR3 sequence: CASSLVGEVDTQYF. CDR3 DNA: TGTGCCAGCAGCTTGGTGGGGGAGGTGGATACGCAGTATTTT.

V usage is TRBV15 and J usage is TRBJ2-5, with 7 nucleotides matching TRBD2. CDR3 size: 15 residues. Germline V lookup: CDR1 LNHNV, CDR2 YYDKDF (reference sequence). V lost 0 bases, J lost 4 bases, and 5 bases stayed unmatched. CDR3 nucleotides: TGTGCCACCAGCAGAGATGGTTCTAGCGGAGAGACCCAGTACTTC. This sequence encodes CATSRDGSSGETQYF.

The chain links TRBV10-3 to TRBJ2-2; 8 bases fit TRBD2. The CDR3 has 16 amino acids. Germline CDR1 ENHRY, CDR2 SYGVKD. V was clipped by 0 bases and J by 6 bases; unmatched bases: 6. As DNA, the CDR3 is TGTGCCATCAGTGAGTCCTTACTAGCGGCGCCCGGGGAGCTGTTTTTT. It codes for CAISESLLAAPGELFF.

The chain carries TRBV29-1 and TRBJ2-5; tentatively, D is TRBD2 (6 bases). The CDR3 extends over 13 amino acids. Trimming shortened V by 6 bases and J by 0 bases, and 11 bases separated the two germline ends. CDR1 and CDR2 from the germline V gene are SQVTM and ANQGSEA. The CDR3 DNA reads as TGCAGCGTCTTAGCGGACCACCAAGAGACCCAGTACTTC. It specifies CSVLADHQETQYF.

The chain couples TRBV28 to TRBJ2-3, with a weak D call TRBD1 (6 bases). Germline CDR1 is MDHEN and CDR2 is SYDVKM. V shed 1 base and J shed 2 bases, with 10 bases lying between them. The CDR3 spans 15 residues. CDR3 in DNA: TGTGCCAGCAGTTTATACAGGGCCAACACAGATACGCAGTATTTT. Translating it yields CASSLYRANTDTQYF.

The chain's CDR3 is CASSVDLAGGITGELFF. CDR3 bases: TGTGCCAGCAGCGTGGATCTAGCGGGAGGGATCACCGGGGAGCTGTTTTTT. V is TRBV9 and J is TRBJ2-2, with 12 bases identical to TRBD2. The CDR3 loop spans 17 amino acids. The germline CDR1 and CDR2 sequences are SGDLS and YYNGEE. V lost 2 bases and J lost 4; bases outside the gene matches: 6.

This chain joins TRBV5-8 and TRBJ1-4; 8 bases agree with TRBD1. The CDR3 is 15 residues long. J gave up 8 bases and V 0 bases, and 6 bases lay outside the gene matches. Germline V lookup: CDR1 SGHTS, CDR2 YDEGEE. The CDR3 nucleotides read TGTGCCAGCAGCTTGGATGACAGGGGTGGAGAAAAACTGTTTTTT. This gives the protein CASSLDDRGGEKLFF. Full variable domain (outside the CDR3, taken from reference TRBV5-8 and TRBJ1-4): EAGVTQSPTHLIKTRGQQATLRCSPISGHTSVYWYQQALGLGLQFLLWYDEGEERNRGNFPPRFSGRQFPNYSSELNVNALELEDSALYLCASSLDDRGGEKLFFGSGTQLSVL.

Concerning this clone itself: This same CDR3 is encoded by further DNA sequences in the sample. This chain uses TRBV4-1 with TRBJ2-7; 10 bases agree with TRBD1. Germline trimming cut 4 bases from V and 4 bases from J; bases unmatched to any gene: 4. Germline values: CDR1 MGHRA, CDR2 YSYEKL. The CDR3 totals 14 residues. CDR3: CASSPRQGAYEQYF. CDR3 bases: TGCGCCAGCAGCCCTAGACAGGGGGCTTACGAGCAGTACTTC.

The rearrangement joins TRBV15 to TRBJ2-5; TRBD2 agrees at 11 bases. The CDR3 length is 18 residues. J lost 2 bases, V lost 3 bases, and 11 bases had no gene match. Germline loops: CDR1 LNHNV, CDR2 YYDKDF (reference sequence). The CDR3 nucleotides read TGTGCCACCAGCAGGGAGGGACTAGCGGAGGGCGGACAAGAGACCCAGTACTTC. It encodes CATSREGLAEGGQETQYF.